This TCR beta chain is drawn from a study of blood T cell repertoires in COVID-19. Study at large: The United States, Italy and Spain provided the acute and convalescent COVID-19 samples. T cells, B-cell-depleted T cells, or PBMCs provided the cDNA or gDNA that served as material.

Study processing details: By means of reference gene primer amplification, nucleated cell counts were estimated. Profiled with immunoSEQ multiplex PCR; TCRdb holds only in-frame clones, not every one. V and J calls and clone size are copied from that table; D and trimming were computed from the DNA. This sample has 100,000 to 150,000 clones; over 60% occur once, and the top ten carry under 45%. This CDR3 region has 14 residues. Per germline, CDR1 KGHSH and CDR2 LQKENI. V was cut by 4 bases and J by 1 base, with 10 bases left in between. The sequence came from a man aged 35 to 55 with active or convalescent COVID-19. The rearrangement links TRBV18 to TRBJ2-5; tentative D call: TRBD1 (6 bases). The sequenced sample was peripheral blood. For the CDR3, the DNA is TGTGCCAGCTCACTCGGACAGAGCCAAGAGACCCAGTACTTC. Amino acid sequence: CASSLGQSQETQYF.